This entry features one TCR beta chain sequence. As originally analysed: Quantification of nucleated cells was approximated via reference gene primer amplification. Data came from immunoSEQ multiplex PCR; TCRdb stores just in-frame clones and leaves some out. The V and J calls and clone size come from that table; D and trimming were worked out from the DNA. The data contain more than 250,000 clones, 89% of them singletons. This entry comes from a study of blood T cell repertoires in COVID-19. Overall study: Some COVID-19 samples were acute and others convalescent; all came from the United States, Italy and Spain.

The V and J ends lost 5 bases and 6 bases, in that order; junction bases with no gene match: 14. Germline CDR1 and CDR2: SGHAT and FQNNGV. This CDR3 has 18 amino acids. This rearrangement joins TRBV11-2 to TRBJ2-5; 14 bases match TRBD2. This clonotype originated in a young man who had recovered from COVID-19. The sample was peripheral blood. CDR3 DNA sequence: TGTGCCAGCAGCCTACTCGGGACTAGCGGGAGAATGTTAAAGACCCAGTACTTC. Protein sequence: CASSLLGTSGRMLKTQYF.